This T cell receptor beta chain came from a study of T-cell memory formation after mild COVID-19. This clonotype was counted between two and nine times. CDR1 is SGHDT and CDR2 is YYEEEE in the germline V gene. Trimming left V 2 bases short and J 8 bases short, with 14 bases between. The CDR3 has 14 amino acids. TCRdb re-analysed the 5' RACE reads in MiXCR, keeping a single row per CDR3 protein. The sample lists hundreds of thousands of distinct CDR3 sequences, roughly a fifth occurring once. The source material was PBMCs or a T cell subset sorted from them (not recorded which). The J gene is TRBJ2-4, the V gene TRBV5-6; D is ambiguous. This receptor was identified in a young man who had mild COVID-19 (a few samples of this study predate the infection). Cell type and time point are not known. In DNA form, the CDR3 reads TGTGCCAGCAGCTTCATCCAAGGCGGTGACATTCAGTACTTC. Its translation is CASSFIQGGDIQYF.